This T cell receptor (beta chain) was sequenced during a study of blood T cell repertoires in COVID-19. Across the study: The origin of the acute and convalescent COVID-19 samples was the United States, Italy and Spain. PBMCs, B-cell-depleted T cells, or T cells provided the cDNA or gDNA that made up the material.

Per the original methods: Amplified reference gene primers provided the basis for estimating nucleated cell counts. Only in-frame clones appear in the TCRdb table, and some are missing; sequencing was by immunoSEQ multiplex PCR. The V and J calls and the clone size are those of that table, but D and trimming were determined from the DNA. Of tens of thousands of clones listed, about 83% are singletons. Germline assignment: CDR1 SGHTA and CDR2 FQGTGA. V was pared by 5 bases and J by 3 bases, with 3 bases of the junction left unmatched. The CDR3 contains 14 residues. What was sequenced was peripheral blood. The sequence was obtained from a man aged 50 to 59 with active COVID-19. This rearrangement joins TRBV7-3 to TRBJ2-3, with TRBD2 identical over 9 bases. CDR3 nucleotide sequence: TGTGCCAGCAGCCTAGCGGGAAGGACAGATACGCAGTATTTT. This encodes CASSLAGRTDTQYF.